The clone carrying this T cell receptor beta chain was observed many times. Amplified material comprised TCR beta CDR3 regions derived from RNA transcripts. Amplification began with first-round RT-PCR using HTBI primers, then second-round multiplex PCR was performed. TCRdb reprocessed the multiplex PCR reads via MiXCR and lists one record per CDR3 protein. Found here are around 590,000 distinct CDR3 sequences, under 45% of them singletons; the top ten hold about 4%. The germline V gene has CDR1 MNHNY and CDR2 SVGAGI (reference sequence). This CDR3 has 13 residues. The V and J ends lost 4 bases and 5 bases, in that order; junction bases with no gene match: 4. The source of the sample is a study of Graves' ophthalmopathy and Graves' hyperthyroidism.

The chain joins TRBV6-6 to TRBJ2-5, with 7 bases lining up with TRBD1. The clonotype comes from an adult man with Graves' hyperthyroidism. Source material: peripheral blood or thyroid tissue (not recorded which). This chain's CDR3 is CASSSTGLETQYF. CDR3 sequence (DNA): TGTGCCAGCAGTTCGACAGGGCTGGAGACCCAGTACTTC.